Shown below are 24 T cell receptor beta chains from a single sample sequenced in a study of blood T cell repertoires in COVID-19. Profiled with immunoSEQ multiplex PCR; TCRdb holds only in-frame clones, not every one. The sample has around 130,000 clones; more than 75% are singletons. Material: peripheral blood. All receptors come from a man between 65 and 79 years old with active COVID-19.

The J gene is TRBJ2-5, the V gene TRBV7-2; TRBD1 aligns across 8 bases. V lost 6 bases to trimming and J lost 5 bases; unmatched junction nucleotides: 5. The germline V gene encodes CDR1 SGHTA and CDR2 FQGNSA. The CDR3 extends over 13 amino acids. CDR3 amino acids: CASRQGGLETQYF. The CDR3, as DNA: TGTGCCAGCAGACAGGGGGGTTTGGAGACCCAGTACTTC.

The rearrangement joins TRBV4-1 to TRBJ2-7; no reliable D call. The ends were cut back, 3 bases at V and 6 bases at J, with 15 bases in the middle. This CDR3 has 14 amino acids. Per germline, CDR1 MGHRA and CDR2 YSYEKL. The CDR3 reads CASSHIGSGAEQYF. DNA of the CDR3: TGCGCCAGCAGCCACATTGGCTCCGGAGCCGAGCAGTACTTC.

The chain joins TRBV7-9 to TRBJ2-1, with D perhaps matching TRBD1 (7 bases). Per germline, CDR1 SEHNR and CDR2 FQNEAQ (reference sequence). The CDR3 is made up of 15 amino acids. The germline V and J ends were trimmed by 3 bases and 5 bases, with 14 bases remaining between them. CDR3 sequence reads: CASSFRQGGHNEQFF. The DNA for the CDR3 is TGTGCCAGCAGCTTCCGACAGGGAGGCCACAATGAGCAGTTCTTC.

The CDR3 is CASSQLAAYEQYF. The CDR3 DNA is TGCGCCAGCAGCCAACTAGCTGCCTACGAGCAGTACTTC. This chain links TRBV5-1 with TRBJ2-7; D possibly corresponds to TRBD2 (6 bases). The CDR3 loop spans 13 amino acids. Trimming shortened V by 4 bases and J by 2 bases, and 10 bases separated the two germline ends. Germline V gene lookup returns CDR1 SGHRS and CDR2 YFSETQ.

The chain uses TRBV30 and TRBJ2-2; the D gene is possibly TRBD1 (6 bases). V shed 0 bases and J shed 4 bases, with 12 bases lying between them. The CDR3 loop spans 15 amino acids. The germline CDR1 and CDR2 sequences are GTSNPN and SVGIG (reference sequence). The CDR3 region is CAWSVGAGATGELFF. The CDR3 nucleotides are TGTGCCTGGAGTGTAGGGGCAGGGGCCACCGGGGAGCTGTTTTTT.

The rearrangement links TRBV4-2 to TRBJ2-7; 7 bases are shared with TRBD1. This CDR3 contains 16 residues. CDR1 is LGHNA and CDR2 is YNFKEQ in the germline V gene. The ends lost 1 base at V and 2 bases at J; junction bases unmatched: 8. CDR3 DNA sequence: TGTGCCAGCAGCCAAGTTCCGGGACAGCAGACCTACGAGCAGTACTTC. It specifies CASSQVPGQQTYEQYF.

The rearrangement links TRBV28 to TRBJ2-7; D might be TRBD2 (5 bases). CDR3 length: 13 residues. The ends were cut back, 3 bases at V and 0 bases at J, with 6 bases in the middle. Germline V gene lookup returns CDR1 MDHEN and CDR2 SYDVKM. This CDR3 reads CASSFGSSYEQYF. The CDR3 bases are TGTGCCAGCAGTTTTGGGAGCTCCTACGAGCAGTACTTC.

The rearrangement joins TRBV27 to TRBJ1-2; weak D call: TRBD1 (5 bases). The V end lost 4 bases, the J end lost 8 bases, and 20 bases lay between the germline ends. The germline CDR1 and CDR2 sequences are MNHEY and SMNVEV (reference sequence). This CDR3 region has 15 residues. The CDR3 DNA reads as TGTGCCAGCAGTTCCACCTGGGGTAGTGGGGCAGGCTACACCTTC. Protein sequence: CASSSTWGSGAGYTF.

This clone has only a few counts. DNA of the CDR3: TGTGCCAGCAGTCGGGACAGGGTGACTGAAGCTTTCTTT. This sequence encodes CASSRDRVTEAFF. The chain carries TRBV28 and TRBJ1-1; 9 nucleotides match TRBD1. The V gene end was trimmed by 5 bases and the J gene end by 5 bases; junction bases not matched to a gene: 3. Germline loops: CDR1 MDHEN, CDR2 SYDVKM. The CDR3 is made up of 13 amino acids.

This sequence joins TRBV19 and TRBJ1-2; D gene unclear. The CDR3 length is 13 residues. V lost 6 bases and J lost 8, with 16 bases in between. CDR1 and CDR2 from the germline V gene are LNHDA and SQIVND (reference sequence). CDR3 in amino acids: CASRELLEDGYTF. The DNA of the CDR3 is TGTGCCAGTAGGGAACTCCTGGAGGACGGCTACACCTTC. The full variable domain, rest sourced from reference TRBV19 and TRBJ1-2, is DGGITQSPKYLFRKEGQNVTLSCEQNLNHDAMYWYRQDPGQGLRLIYYSQIVNDFQKGDIAEGYSVSREKKESFPLTVTSAQKNPTAFYLCASRELLEDGYTFGSGTRLTVV.

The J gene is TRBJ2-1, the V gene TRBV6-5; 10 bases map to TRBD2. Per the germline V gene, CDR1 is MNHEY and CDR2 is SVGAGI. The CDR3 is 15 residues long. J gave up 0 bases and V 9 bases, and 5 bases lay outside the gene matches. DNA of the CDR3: TGTGCCAGGGAGTCTAGCGGGAGCTCCTACAATGAGCAGTTCTTC. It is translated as CARESSGSSYNEQFF.

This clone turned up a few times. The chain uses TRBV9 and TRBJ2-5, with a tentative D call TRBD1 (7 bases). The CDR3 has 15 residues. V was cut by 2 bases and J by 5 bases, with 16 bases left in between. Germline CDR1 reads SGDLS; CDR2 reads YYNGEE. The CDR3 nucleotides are TGTGCCAGCAGCGTTGGTCAGGGGGGCTCGGAGACCCAGTACTTC. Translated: CASSVGQGGSETQYF.

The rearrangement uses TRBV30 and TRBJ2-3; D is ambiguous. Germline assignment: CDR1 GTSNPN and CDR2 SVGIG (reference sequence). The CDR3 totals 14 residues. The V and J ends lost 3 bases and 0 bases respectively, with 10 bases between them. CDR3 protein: CAWRRRDSTDTQYF. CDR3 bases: TGTGCCTGGAGGAGGCGAGATAGCACAGATACGCAGTATTTT.

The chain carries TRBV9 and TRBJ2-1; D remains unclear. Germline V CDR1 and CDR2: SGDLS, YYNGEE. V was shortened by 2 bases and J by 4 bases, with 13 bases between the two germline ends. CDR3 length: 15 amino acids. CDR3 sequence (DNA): TGTGCCAGCAGCGTCAACACCTCTCCATACAATGAGCAGTTCTTC. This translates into CASSVNTSPYNEQFF.

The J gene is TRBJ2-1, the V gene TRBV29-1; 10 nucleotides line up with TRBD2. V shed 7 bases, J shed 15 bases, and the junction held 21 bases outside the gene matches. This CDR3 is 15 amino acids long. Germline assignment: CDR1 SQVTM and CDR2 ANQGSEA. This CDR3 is CSAPPPGGEGTSVFF. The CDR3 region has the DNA TGCAGCGCTCCACCCCCCGGGGGAGAGGGGACTAGCGTGTTCTTC.

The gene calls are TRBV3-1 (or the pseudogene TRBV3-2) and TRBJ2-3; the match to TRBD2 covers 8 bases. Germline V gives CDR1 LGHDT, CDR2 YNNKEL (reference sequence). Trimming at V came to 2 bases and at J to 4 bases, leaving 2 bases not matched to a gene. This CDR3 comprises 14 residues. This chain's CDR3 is CASSQSGSSDTQYF. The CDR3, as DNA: TGTGCCAGCAGCCAAAGCGGGAGTTCAGATACGCAGTATTTT.

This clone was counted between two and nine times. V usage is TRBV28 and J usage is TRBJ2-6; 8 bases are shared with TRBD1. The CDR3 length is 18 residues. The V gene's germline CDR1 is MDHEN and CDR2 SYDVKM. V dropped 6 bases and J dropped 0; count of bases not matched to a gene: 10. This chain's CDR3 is CASSPRVQGGSGANVLTF. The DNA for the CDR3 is TGTGCCAGCAGCCCCCGGGTACAGGGGGGCTCTGGGGCCAACGTCCTGACTTTC.

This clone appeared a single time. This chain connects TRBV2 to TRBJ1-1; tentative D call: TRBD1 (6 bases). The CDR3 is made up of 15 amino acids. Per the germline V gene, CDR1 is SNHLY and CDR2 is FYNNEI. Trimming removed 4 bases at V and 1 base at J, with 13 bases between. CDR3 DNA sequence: TGTGCCAGCAGTGTGTTCAGGGGACCGAACACTGAAGCTTTCTTT. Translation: CASSVFRGPNTEAFF.

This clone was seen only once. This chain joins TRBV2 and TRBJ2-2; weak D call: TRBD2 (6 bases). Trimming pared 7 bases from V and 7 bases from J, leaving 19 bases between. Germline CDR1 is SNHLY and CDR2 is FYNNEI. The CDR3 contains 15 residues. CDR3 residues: CASTTTERRGGELFF. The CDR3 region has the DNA TGTGCCAGCACCACGACGGAGAGGAGGGGCGGGGAGCTGTTTTTT.

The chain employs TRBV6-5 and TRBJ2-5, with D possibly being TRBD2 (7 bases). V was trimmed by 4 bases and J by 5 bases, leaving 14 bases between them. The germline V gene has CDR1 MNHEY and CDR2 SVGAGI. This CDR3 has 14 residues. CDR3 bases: TGTGCCAGCAGTTCTTTCAGGGGAGGGGAGACCCAGTACTTC. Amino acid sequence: CASSSFRGGETQYF.

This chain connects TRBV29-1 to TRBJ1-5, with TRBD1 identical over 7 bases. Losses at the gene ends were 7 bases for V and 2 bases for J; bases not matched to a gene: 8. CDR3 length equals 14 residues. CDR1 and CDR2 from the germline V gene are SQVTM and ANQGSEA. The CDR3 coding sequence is TGCAGCGCCTTACAGGGGTCTGGCAATCAGCCCCAGCATTTT. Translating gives CSALQGSGNQPQHF.

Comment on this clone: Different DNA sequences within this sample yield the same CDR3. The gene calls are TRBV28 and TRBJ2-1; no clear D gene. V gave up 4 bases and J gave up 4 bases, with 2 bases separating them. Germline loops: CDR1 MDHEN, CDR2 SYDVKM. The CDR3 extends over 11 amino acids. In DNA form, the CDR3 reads TGTGCCAGCAGTTCATACAATGAGCAGTTCTTC. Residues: CASSSYNEQFF. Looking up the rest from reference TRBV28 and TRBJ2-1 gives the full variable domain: DVKVTQSSRYLVKRTGEKVFLECVQDMDHENMFWYRQDPGLGLRLIYFSYDVKMKEKGDIPEGYSVSREKKERFSLILESASTNQTSMYLCASSSYNEQFFGPGTRLTVL.

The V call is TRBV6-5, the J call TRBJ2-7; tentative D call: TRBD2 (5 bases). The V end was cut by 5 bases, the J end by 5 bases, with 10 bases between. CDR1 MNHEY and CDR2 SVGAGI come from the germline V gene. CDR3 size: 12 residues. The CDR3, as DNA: TGTGCCAGCAGTCCCCAGAGGGACGAGCAGTACTTC. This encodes CASSPQRDEQYF.

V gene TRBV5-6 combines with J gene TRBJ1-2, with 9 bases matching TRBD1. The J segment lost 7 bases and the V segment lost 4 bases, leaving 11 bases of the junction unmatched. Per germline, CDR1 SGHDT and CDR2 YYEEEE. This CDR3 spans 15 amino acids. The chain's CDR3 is CASSTGQGKTSGYTF. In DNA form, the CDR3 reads TGTGCCAGCAGCACAGGACAGGGGAAAACTAGTGGCTACACCTTC. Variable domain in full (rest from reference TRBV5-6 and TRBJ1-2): DAGVTQSPTHLIKTRGQQVTLRCSPKSGHDTVSWYQQALGQGPQFIFQYYEEEERQRGNFPDRFSGHQFPNYSSELNVNALLLGDSALYLCASSTGQGKTSGYTFGSGTRLTVV.